What follows are 24 T cell receptor beta chains derived from one specimen sequenced in a study of T cells in Graves' hyperthyroidism and ophthalmopathy. TCR beta CDR3 sequences were amplified from RNA transcripts. A set of HTBI primers served as the primers for a first-round RT-PCR of the TCR CDR3. TCRdb reprocessed the multiplex PCR reads with MiXCR, giving one entry per CDR3 protein. Of under 450,000 distinct CDR3 sequences listed, approximately 18% are singletons. The sequencing sample was made of blood. Source of these receptors: a woman in her 30s with Graves' hyperthyroidism that later progressed to Graves' ophthalmopathy.

The chain links TRBV20-1 to TRBJ1-6; TRBD1 might be the D (5 bases). V shed 3 bases and J shed 9 bases, with 12 bases lying between them. CDR1 and CDR2 (germline): DFQATT, SNEGSKA (reference sequence). CDR3 length: 13 amino acids. The CDR3 coding sequence is TGCAGTGCTAGTCCCAGGGAAGGTTCACCCCTCCACTTT. Translated, it gives CSASPREGSPLHF.

This clonotype was seen at least ten times. The CDR3 here is CSARATRDRHYEQYF. The CDR3 DNA is TGCAGTGCTAGAGCCACCCGGGACAGGCACTACGAGCAGTACTTC. The chain has TRBV20-1 and TRBJ2-7; 8 bases align to TRBD1. CDR1 and CDR2 (germline): DFQATT, SNEGSKA (reference sequence). V was clipped by 1 base and J by 3 bases; unmatched bases: 8. The CDR3 consists of 15 residues.

The table lists this clonotype with many counts. The rearrangement uses TRBV28 and TRBJ2-5, with unresolved D. Germline V CDR1 and CDR2: MDHEN, SYDVKM. Trimming left V 7 bases short and J 3 bases short, with 6 bases between. The CDR3 is made up of 11 amino acids. The CDR3 loop reads CASISKETQYF. In DNA form, the CDR3 reads TGTGCCAGCATTTCCAAAGAGACCCAGTACTTC.

This clonotype was found many times. The chain has TRBV28 and TRBJ1-1, with 7 positions matching TRBD1. J was trimmed by 5 bases and V by 2 bases; bases with no gene match: 5. This CDR3 is 14 amino acids long. Germline V lookup: CDR1 MDHEN, CDR2 SYDVKM. The CDR3 is CASSLTQQGTEAFF. The DNA of the CDR3 is TGTGCCAGCAGTTTAACCCAACAGGGGACTGAAGCTTTCTTT.

This clonotype was found a few times. The V gene is TRBV29-1, the J gene TRBJ2-7; D unresolved. V was cut by 4 bases and J by 3 bases, with 22 bases left in between. The CDR3 is 16 residues long. Germline V lookup: CDR1 SQVTM, CDR2 ANQGSEA. CDR3 bases: TGCAGCGTTGTCGGCAGGTGTGCCTCGGTGGACTACGAGCAGTACTTC. Protein sequence: CSVVGRCASVDYEQYF.

The chain has TRBV20-1 and TRBJ2-2, with D possibly TRBD2 on 6 matching bases. CDR3 length: 15 residues. Germline loops: CDR1 DFQATT, CDR2 SNEGSKA (reference sequence). V was cut by 4 bases and J by 4 bases, with 16 bases left in between. Here the CDR3 reads CSATSPRDFTGELFF. CDR3 coding DNA: TGCAGTGCTACCTCCCCGCGGGACTTCACCGGGGAGCTGTTTTTT.

This chain links TRBV25-1 with TRBJ1-4; maybe TRBD1 (6 bases). The CDR3 totals 15 residues. Germline V gene data show CDR1 as MGHDK and CDR2 as SYGVNS. With 1 base removed from V and 5 bases from J, the gap between germline ends came to 11 bases. CDR3: CASSEFGGENEKLFF. The CDR3, as DNA: TGTGCCAGCAGTGAATTCGGGGGCGAAAATGAAAAACTGTTTTTT.

The CDR3 loop reads CATSDRPPGEQFF. The CDR3 DNA follows: TGTGCCACCAGTGACCGGCCTCCTGGTGAGCAGTTCTTC. V is TRBV24-1 and J is TRBJ2-1; D remains unclear. Trimming shortened V by 4 bases and J by 9 bases, and 12 bases separated the two germline ends. Germline V gene lookup returns CDR1 KGHDR and CDR2 SFDVKD. The CDR3 is 13 amino acids.

This clonotype was observed a few times. This rearrangement joins TRBV5-1 to TRBJ2-7; D not resolved. CDR1 SGHRS and CDR2 YFSETQ come from the germline V gene. Trimming removed 3 bases from V and 3 bases from J, with 7 bases in between. CDR3 length equals 12 residues. CDR3 bases: TGCGCCAGCAGCTCGGAGTACTACGAGCAGTACTTC. Protein: CASSSEYYEQYF.

This clonotype was found a few times. This sequence joins TRBV19 and TRBJ1-2; no reliable D call. The germline V gene has CDR1 LNHDA and CDR2 SQIVND (reference sequence). Trimming shortened V by 4 bases and J by 8 bases, and 20 bases separated the two germline ends. The length of the CDR3 is 15 residues. The CDR3 sequence is CASSRDARSRTGYTF. In nucleotides, the CDR3 is TGTGCCAGTAGTAGAGACGCCCGAAGTCGTACCGGCTACACCTTC.

This clonotype was seen only a few times. V usage is TRBV5-1 and J usage is TRBJ1-2; TRBD1 matches 8 bases. The CDR3 sequence is 16 residues long. Germline-derived CDR1 and CDR2 are SGHRS and YFSETQ. V lost 1 base, J lost 7 bases, and 12 bases stayed unmatched. The CDR3 DNA reads as TGCGCCAGCAGCTTGTTATGGGCCAGGGGGCGAAGTGGCTACACCTTC. It encodes CASSLLWARGRSGYTF.

This clonotype occurred many times. The chain uses TRBV6-1 and TRBJ1-1, with a weak D call TRBD1 (5 bases). The CDR3 spans 13 residues. The germline V gene has CDR1 MNHNS and CDR2 SASEGT. With 6 bases removed from V and 8 bases from J, the gap between germline ends came to 16 bases. The CDR3 nucleotides are TGTGCCAGCAGCCCCGGGACGGCTGTAGAAGCTTTCTTT. Translating it yields CASSPGTAVEAFF.

This clonotype was counted at least ten times. The chain employs TRBV28 and TRBJ2-1, with D perhaps TRBD2 (6 bases). This CDR3 is built from 15 residues. Germline lookup yields CDR1 MDHEN and CDR2 SYDVKM. Trimming stripped 8 bases from V and 0 bases from J, with 14 bases between. The CDR3 coding sequence is TGTGCCAGCGGTCAAGCGGGCCGCTCCTACAATGAGCAGTTCTTC. Translation: CASGQAGRSYNEQFF.

This clonotype was seen repeatedly, ten times or more. V and J are TRBV7-8 and TRBJ2-7; tentative D call: TRBD1 (5 bases). Deletions cut 8 bases from V and 7 bases from J, with 18 bases between. The CDR3 extends over 13 amino acids. Germline lookup yields CDR1 SGHVS and CDR2 FQNEAQ. CDR3 residues: CASSGPGLGEQYF. CDR3 coding DNA: TGTGCCAGCTCGGGTCCAGGGCTTGGGGAGCAGTACTTC.

This clonotype was seen a few times. The rearrangement uses TRBV19 and TRBJ2-6; no firm D call. V dropped 8 bases and J dropped 0 bases, with 11 bases sitting between them. Germline assignment: CDR1 LNHDA and CDR2 SQIVND (reference sequence). The CDR3 is 15 residues long. CDR3 nucleotides: TGTGCCAGTTCTTCACGGTACTCTGGGGCCAACGTCCTGACTTTC. Amino acids: CASSSRYSGANVLTF.

This clonotype was counted at least ten times. This rearrangement joins TRBV7-9 to TRBJ2-1, with D uncertain. This CDR3 region has 14 residues. CDR1 SEHNR and CDR2 FQNEAQ come from the germline V gene (reference sequence). V dropped 5 bases and J dropped 7 bases, with 15 bases sitting between them. As DNA, the CDR3 is TGTGCCAGCAGCCCCAAAATGAGACCGAATGAGCAGTTCTTC. It encodes CASSPKMRPNEQFF.

This clonotype was counted many times. The gene calls are TRBV9 and TRBJ1-1; D gene unclear. The CDR3 is made up of 13 amino acids. V lost 0 bases and J 4 bases, leaving 7 bases between the germline ends. Germline CDR1 SGDLS, CDR2 YYNGEE. CDR3 loop: CASSVGFATEAFF. In nucleotides, the CDR3 is TGTGCCAGCAGCGTAGGGTTTGCCACTGAAGCTTTCTTT. Full variable domain (missing parts from reference TRBV9 and TRBJ1-1): DSGVTQTPKHLITATGQRVTLRCSPRSGDLSVYWYQQSLDQGLQFLIQYYNGEERAKGNILERFSAQQFPDLHSELNLSSLELGDSALYFCASSVGFATEAFFGQGTRLTVV.

This clonotype was seen a handful of times. A read error may be the cause here, since a much bigger clone is one base away. This rearrangement joins TRBV12-3 or TRBV12-4 to TRBJ2-2; 7 positions agree with TRBD1. The CDR3 sequence is 15 residues long. CDR3 amino acids: CVSSLDRMNTGELFF. As DNA, the CDR3 is TGTGTCAGCAGTTTGGACAGGATGAACACCGGGGAGCTGTTTTTT.

This clonotype was counted between two and nine times. The CDR3 sequence: CASSQDLRWRGQEQFF. CDR3 DNA sequence: TGTGCCAGCAGCCAAGACCTGAGGTGGAGGGGCCAGGAGCAGTTCTTC. The chain couples TRBV4-2 to TRBJ2-1; D might be TRBD2 (6 bases). There are 16 residues in the CDR3. V gave up 0 bases and J gave up 10 bases, with 19 bases separating them. The germline V gene encodes CDR1 LGHNA and CDR2 YNFKEQ.

This clonotype was detected ten times or more. This chain connects TRBV6-1 to TRBJ2-3, with 9 nucleotides matching TRBD2. Germline-derived CDR1 and CDR2 are MNHNS and SASEGT. The J segment lost 3 bases and the V segment lost 3 bases, leaving 10 bases of the junction unmatched. This CDR3 comprises 17 residues. The CDR3 spells CASSDRGGSGRTDTQYF. In DNA form, the CDR3 reads TGTGCCAGCAGTGACCGAGGGGGTAGCGGGAGAACAGATACGCAGTATTTT.

This clonotype was found a few times. The V call is TRBV2, the J call TRBJ1-2, with TRBD1 matching over 7 bases. The V segment lost 7 bases and the J segment 6 bases; nucleotides outside the gene matches: 11. CDR1 SNHLY and CDR2 FYNNEI come from the germline V gene. This CDR3 comprises 14 residues. The CDR3 sequence is CASTDKRGRDGYTF. The CDR3 DNA reads TGTGCCAGCACCGACAAGAGGGGGCGAGATGGCTACACCTTC. Supplemented by reference TRBV2 and TRBJ1-2, the full variable domain reads EPEVTQTPSHQVTQMGQEVILRCVPISNHLYFYWYRQILGQKVEFLVSFYNNEISEKSEIFDDQFSVERPDGSNFTLKIRSTKLEDSAMYFCASTDKRGRDGYTFGSGTRLTVV.

This clonotype was recorded at least ten times. V usage is TRBV2 and J usage is TRBJ2-1, with 7 bases fitting TRBD1. V was clipped by 6 bases and J by 6 bases; unmatched bases: 8. The CDR3 contains 14 residues. Germline lookup yields CDR1 SNHLY and CDR2 FYNNEI. CDR3 loop: CASRSSEGANEQFF. CDR3 bases: TGTGCCAGCAGGTCCTCCGAGGGGGCCAATGAGCAGTTCTTC.

Ten or more counts support this clonotype. The rearrangement joins TRBV20-1 to TRBJ2-7; D is uncertain. Germline-derived CDR1 and CDR2 are DFQATT and SNEGSKA (reference sequence). The CDR3 spans 16 residues. V was trimmed by 0 bases and J by 4 bases, leaving 19 bases between them. CDR3 residues: CSARDLARGPYYEQYF. In DNA form, the CDR3 reads TGCAGTGCTAGAGATCTCGCGAGAGGTCCCTATTACGAGCAGTACTTC.

In this sample, this clonotype turned up many times. The V gene is TRBV28, the J gene TRBJ1-6, with D possibly TRBD1 on 5 matching bases. The CDR3 spans 13 residues. Germline CDR1 MDHEN, CDR2 SYDVKM. Trimming took 6 bases from V and 8 from J, leaving 11 bases between them. DNA for the CDR3: TGTGCCAGCAGCCAACCGACAGATTCACCCCTCCACTTT. Its translation is CASSQPTDSPLHF.